This TCR beta chain is from a study of cytomegalovirus exposure and HLA in healthy donors. Comment on this clone: Its target is unknown.

Whole-study findings and limits: Association with HLA alleles at 0.05 false discovery rate was found for 15,000 to 20,000 TCR beta sequences in a later analysis. Researchers reported in a later analysis that a missense DCLRE1C variant was tied to TCR beta V- and J-gene trimming. Accurate prediction of HLA-A and HLA-B alleles (for most subjects) was reportedly achieved from TCR beta sequences. Data from an earlier analysis indicated that most TCR beta V segments were productive either about 87% or about 30% of the time.

The PCR ran on 60 Vbeta and 13 Jbeta primers. Using immunoSEQ multiplex PCR, the repertoire was profiled, and TCRdb retains in-frame clones only, with some absent. The sample gives about 120,000 clones, 73% of which show up once; 4.1% is in the top ten. CDR1 is SGHTA and CDR2 is FQGTGA in the germline V gene. J gave up 6 bases and V 5 bases, and 13 bases lay outside the gene matches. The CDR3 extends over 15 amino acids. Sequencing input: PBMCs. The sequence was obtained from a middle-aged woman in good health and CMV-seronegative. The V and J genes are TRBV7-3 and TRBJ2-7; 7 bases are shared with TRBD2. In DNA, the CDR3 is TGTGCCAGCAGCATCGGAGCGGGGCTTATAGGCGAGCAGTACTTC. This sequence encodes CASSIGAGLIGEQYF.